The source of this T cell receptor (beta chain) is a study of PD-L1 blockade in urothelial cancer. On the study more broadly: Blood drawn 3 weeks (second dose) and 6 weeks after treatment start was analyzed.

Documented time point: peripheral blood 6 weeks after treatment start. Method: immunoSEQ multiplex PCR; TCRdb's copy keeps in-frame clones and lacks some. The profile shows approximately 28,000 clones, less than 90% of them singletons. The receptor comes from a man in his 70s with urothelial cancer. The material was PBMCs, obtained around atezolizumab (anti-PD-L1) treatment.

CDR3 nucleotide sequence: TGTGCCAGCAGCTCTATCAATCTCGGGAACACTGAAGCTTTCTTT. Its translation is CASSSINLGNTEAFF. The chain links TRBV5-8 to TRBJ1-1, with D hard to call. V lost 3 bases, J lost 1 base, and 13 bases lay in between. The germline V gene has CDR1 SGHTS and CDR2 YDEGEE. The CDR3 runs 15 residues. Together with reference TRBV5-8 and TRBJ1-1, the CDR3 gives the full variable domain: EAGVTQSPTHLIKTRGQQATLRCSPISGHTSVYWYQQALGLGLQFLLWYDEGEERNRGNFPPRFSGRQFPNYSSELNVNALELEDSALYLCASSSINLGNTEAFFGQGTRLTVV.